The clone carrying this T cell receptor beta chain has more than one count but fewer than ten. This entry is derived from a study of blood T cell repertoires in COVID-19. Overall study: Material from acute and convalescent COVID-19 was sourced from the United States, Italy and Spain. The analysed material was cDNA or gDNA that came from T cells, B-cell-depleted T cells, or PBMCs.

Original data processing: Nucleated cell counts were estimated from reference gene primer amplification. Generated by immunoSEQ multiplex PCR, the TCRdb table keeps only in-frame clones and is missing some. The V and J calls and the clone size are those of that table, but D and trimming were determined from the DNA. Of some 140,000 clones in the sample, 79% were seen once. The CDR3 is 15 amino acids. Germline CDR1 and CDR2: SEHNR and FQNEAQ (reference sequence). The V gene end was trimmed by 7 bases and the J gene end by 3 bases; junction bases not matched to a gene: 4. This TCR was recovered from a man aged 60-69 years with acute or convalescent COVID-19. The specimen sequenced was peripheral blood. This rearrangement joins TRBV7-9 to TRBJ2-2; 11 nucleotides line up with TRBD2. CDR3: CASKGTSGYTGELFF. The CDR3 DNA reads TGTGCCAGCAAAGGGACTAGCGGATACACCGGGGAGCTGTTTTTT.